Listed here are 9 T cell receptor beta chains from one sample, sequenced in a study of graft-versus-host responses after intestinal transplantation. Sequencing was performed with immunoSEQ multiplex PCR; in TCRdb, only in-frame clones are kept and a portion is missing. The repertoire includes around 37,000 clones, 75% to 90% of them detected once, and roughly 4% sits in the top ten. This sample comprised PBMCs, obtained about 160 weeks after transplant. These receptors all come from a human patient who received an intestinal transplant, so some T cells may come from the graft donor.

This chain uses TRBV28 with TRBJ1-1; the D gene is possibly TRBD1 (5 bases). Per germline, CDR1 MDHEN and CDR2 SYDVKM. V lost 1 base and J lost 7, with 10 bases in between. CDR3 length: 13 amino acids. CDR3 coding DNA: TGTGCCAGCAGTTTATATGAGGACATTGAAGCTTTCTTT. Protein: CASSLYEDIEAFF.

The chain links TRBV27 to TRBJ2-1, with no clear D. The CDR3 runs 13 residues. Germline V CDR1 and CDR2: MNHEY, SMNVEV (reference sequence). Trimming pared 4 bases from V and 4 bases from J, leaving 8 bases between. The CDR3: CASSSDGYNEQFF. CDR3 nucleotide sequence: TGTGCCAGCAGTTCCGACGGTTACAATGAGCAGTTCTTC.

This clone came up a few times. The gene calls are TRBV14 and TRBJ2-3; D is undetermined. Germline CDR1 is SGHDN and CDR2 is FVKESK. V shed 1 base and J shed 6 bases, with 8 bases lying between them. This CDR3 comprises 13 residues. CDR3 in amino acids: CASSQAPGDTQYF. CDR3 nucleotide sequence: TGTGCCAGCAGCCAAGCGCCCGGGGATACGCAGTATTTT.

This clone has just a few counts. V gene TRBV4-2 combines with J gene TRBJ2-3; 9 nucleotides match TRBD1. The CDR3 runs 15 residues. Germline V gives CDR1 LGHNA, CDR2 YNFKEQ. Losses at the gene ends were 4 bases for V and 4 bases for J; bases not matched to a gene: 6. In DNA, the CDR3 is TGTGCCAGCAGCCCCCGACAGGGGGAGGCAGATACGCAGTATTTT. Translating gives CASSPRQGEADTQYF.

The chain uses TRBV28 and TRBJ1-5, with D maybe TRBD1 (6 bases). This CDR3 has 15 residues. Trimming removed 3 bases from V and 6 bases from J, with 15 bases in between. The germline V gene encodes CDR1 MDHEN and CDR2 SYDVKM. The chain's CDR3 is CASSLVSGAGQPQHF. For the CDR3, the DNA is TGTGCCAGCAGTTTGGTGTCGGGGGCGGGTCAGCCCCAGCATTTT.

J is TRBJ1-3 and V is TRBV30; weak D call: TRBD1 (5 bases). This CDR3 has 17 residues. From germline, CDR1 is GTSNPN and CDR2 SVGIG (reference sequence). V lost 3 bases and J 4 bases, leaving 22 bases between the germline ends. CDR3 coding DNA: TGTGCCTGGAGGATGGGACGGCGGGGGACGGCCGGAAACACCATATATTTT. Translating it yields CAWRMGRRGTAGNTIYF.

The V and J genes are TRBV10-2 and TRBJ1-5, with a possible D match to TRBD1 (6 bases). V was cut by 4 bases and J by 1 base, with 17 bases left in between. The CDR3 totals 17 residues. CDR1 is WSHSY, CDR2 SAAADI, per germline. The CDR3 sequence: CASSGPPGTNSNQPQHF. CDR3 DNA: TGCGCCAGCAGTGGCCCGCCCGGGACAAACAGCAATCAGCCCCAGCATTTT.

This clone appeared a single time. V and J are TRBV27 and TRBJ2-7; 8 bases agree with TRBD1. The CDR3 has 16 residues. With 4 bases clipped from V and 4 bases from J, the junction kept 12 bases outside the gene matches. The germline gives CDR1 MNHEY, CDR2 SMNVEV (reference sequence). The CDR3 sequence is CASSSGLPGQVYEQYF. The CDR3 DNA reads TGTGCCAGCAGTTCCGGCCTACCGGGACAGGTTTACGAGCAGTACTTC.

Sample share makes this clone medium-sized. Written as DNA, the CDR3 is TGTGCCAGCTCACCACTCCCCAACTACGAGCAGTACTTC. It yields the protein CASSPLPNYEQYF. J is TRBJ2-7 and V is TRBV18, with no clear D. Between the trimmed V and J ends, which lost 1 base and 3 bases, there was a span of 7 bases. Germline V gene lookup returns CDR1 KGHSH and CDR2 LQKENI. The CDR3 is 13 amino acids.